This entry describes one T cell receptor beta chain. Antigen specificity is unknown. CDR1 is SNHLY, CDR2 FYNNEI, per germline. After removal of 11 bases from V and 2 bases from J, the junction contained 5 bases not matched to a gene. The CDR3 runs to 14 residues. The source of the sample is a study of immune cell composition in non-small cell lung cancer. The study's findings and limits: Overall clonality, unlike maximal tumour-associated clone frequency, did not predict TIL reactivity. Tumour-associated clones >0.5% occurred in 25% to 40% of adenocarcinomas, about four fifths of squamous. Smoking pack-years did not significantly correlate with tumour TCR-beta clonality.

Method: immunoSEQ multiplex PCR; TCRdb's copy keeps in-frame clones and lacks some. The sample carries some 9,000 clones, 67% recorded once. Normal lung sampling was at least 3 cm from the tumour, as distant as possible. Template was genomic DNA from frozen, unsorted single-cell suspensions. The receptor's source is a human donor with non-small cell lung cancer. V usage is TRBV2 and J usage is TRBJ2-2; 10 positions agree with TRBD1. The source material was non-adjacent lung tissue. The CDR3 protein is CACQTGGNTGELFF. Written as DNA, the CDR3 is TGTGCCTGCCAGACAGGGGGCAACACCGGGGAGCTGTTTTTT.